This T cell receptor beta chain was retrieved from a study of blood T cell repertoires in COVID-19. The repertoire was sequenced with immunoSEQ multiplex PCR; TCRdb's copy has only in-frame clones and lacks some. Among some 9,200 clones listed, around 90% were seen once. This clone has a single count. The sequence was collected from a woman aged 50 to 65 with active COVID-19. Source material: peripheral blood.

The CDR3 here is CASSLLAGGPGDEQYF. CDR3 sequence (DNA): TGTGCCAGCAGCCTACTAGCGGGAGGGCCGGGGGACGAGCAGTACTTC. V gene TRBV5-5 combines with J gene TRBJ2-7; 13 bases agree with TRBD2. Germline V gene data show CDR1 as SGHKS and CDR2 as YYEKEE (reference sequence). The CDR3 runs 16 residues. Trimming cost V 4 bases and J 5 bases; bases outside gene matches: 9.